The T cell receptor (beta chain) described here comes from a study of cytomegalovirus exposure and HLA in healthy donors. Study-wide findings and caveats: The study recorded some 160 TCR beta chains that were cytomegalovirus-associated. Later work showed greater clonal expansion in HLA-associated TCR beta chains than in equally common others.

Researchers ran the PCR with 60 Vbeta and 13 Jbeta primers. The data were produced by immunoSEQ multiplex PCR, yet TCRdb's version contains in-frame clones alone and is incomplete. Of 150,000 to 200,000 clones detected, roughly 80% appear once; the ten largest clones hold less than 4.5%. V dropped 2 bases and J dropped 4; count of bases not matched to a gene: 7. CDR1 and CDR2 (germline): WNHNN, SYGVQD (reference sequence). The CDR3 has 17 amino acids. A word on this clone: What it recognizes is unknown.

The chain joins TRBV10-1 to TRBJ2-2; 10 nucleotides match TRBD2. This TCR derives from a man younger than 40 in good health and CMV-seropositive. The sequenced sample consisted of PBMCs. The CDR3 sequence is CASSEKTSGSGTGELFF. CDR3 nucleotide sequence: TGCGCCAGCAGTGAGAAGACTAGCGGGTCGGGCACCGGGGAGCTGTTTTTT.